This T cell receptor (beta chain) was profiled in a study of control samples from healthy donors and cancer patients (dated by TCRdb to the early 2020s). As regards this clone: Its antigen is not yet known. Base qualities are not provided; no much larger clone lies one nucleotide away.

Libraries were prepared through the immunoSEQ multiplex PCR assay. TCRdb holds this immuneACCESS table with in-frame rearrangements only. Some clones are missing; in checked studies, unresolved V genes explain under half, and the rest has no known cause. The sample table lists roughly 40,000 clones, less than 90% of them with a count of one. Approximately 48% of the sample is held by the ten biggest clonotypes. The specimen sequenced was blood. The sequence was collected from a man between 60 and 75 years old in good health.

CDR3 sequence: CASSPGNRYEQYF. The DNA sequence is given as TGTGCCAGCAGTCCAGGGAACCGCTACGAGCAGTACTTC. Recombination connected TRBV12-3 or TRBV12-4 to TRBJ2-7; matching of 5 bases hints at TRBD1 as the D gene. The CDR3 runs 13 amino acids, cysteine and phenylalanine included. Only the CDR3 part of the read is kept: 39 bases, read in frame from the first base. The trim is 5 bases for V and 3 bases for J, with a gap of 11 bases between the germline ends.